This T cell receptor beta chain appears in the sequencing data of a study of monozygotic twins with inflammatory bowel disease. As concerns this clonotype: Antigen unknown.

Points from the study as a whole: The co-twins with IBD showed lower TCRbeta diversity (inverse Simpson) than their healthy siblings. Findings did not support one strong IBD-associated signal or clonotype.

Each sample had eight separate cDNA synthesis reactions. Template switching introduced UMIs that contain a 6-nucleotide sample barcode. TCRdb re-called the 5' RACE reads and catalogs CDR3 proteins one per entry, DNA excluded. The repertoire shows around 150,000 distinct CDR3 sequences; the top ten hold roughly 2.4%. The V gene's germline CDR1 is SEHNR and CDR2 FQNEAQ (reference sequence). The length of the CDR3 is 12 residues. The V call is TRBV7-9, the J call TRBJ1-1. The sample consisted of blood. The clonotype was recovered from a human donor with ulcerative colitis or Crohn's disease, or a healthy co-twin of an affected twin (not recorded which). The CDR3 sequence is CASSGDIPEAFF.